This paragraph reports one T cell receptor (beta chain). The specificity of this receptor is unknown. No much larger clonotype is one base removed from it; base qualities were not supplied. The record originates from a study of blood T cell repertoires in COVID-19 (dated by TCRdb to 2018 to 2021). General notes on the study: Collaborator samples came from the United States, Italy and Spain and covered acute and convalescent phases of COVID-19. The samples were drawn from the first 160 participants of the ongoing ImmuneRACE study and from under 1,500 subjects provided by 6 global collaborators. The repertoires were released in a freely available public database intended as a resource for research on the immune response to SARS-CoV-2. Nearly every sample came with metadata listing a de-identified subject ID, COVID-19 status, age in years and sex. The prospective study material was composed of cDNA or gDNA derived from T cells, B-cell-depleted T cells, or PBMCs. Where available, HLA class I and class II types were taken from metadata supplied by the sample provider and were not determined by assay-based typing. Deeply sampled blood TCRbeta repertoires from subjects exposed to, actively infected with, or recovered from COVID-19 were included in the dataset.

TCRbeta CDR3 regions were amplified from genomic DNA by means of the immunoSEQ Assay, a bias-controlled multiplex PCR. From the authors' description of their analysis: The number of nucleated cells in each sample was estimated from the amplification of reference gene primers within the assay. To quantify the absolute abundance of each unique TCRbeta CDR3 rearrangement, sequence reads were collapsed and filtered. For each sample, productive Simpson clonality was calculated by taking the square root of Simpson's diversity index across productive rearrangements. Not all clones reach the TCRdb copy of this immuneACCESS table, which keeps in-frame sequences only. Checked studies attribute under half of the gap to unresolved V genes and leave the rest unexplained. The DNA gave D and trimming, while V, J and clone size come from that table. Present in this sample are some 220,000 clones, 80% to 90% of which were seen just once. 5% to 6.5% of the sample goes to the ten largest clones.

Samples from volunteer blood donors who had recovered from COVID-19 were contributed by a second Seattle source. Each collaborating institution followed its own protocols to collect whole blood in K2EDTA tubes. For TCRbeta analysis, collaborator samples were shipped as frozen whole blood, as isolated PBMCs, or as DNA extracted from either sample type. From a lookup of the germline V gene (reference sequence), CDR1 and CDR2 are GTSNPN and SVGIG. Including the terminal cysteine and phenylalanine, the CDR3 comprises 17 residues. CDR3 DNA is the only sequence kept; it has 51 bases, read in frame from the first base. Deletion took 4 bases off V and 3 bases off J, with a span of 24 bases between the germline ends. The paper's findings and limits, for the study overall: How much clinical and demographic metadata was included differed by source and by participant, and the metadata was provided uncurated.

The receptor's source is a woman aged 55-75 years who had recovered from COVID-19. The chain employs TRBV30 and TRBJ1-2; the D gene remains uncertain. Sequencing used peripheral blood. The nucleotide sequence reads as follows: TGTGCCTGGAACTCGGAGTTCAATCGGGATAGGTACTATGGCTACACCTTC. It encodes CAWNSEFNRDRYYGYTF.